Listed here are 32 T cell receptor beta chains from one sample, sequenced in a study of OX40 agonist ivuxolimab in advanced cancers. Libraries were prepared by immunoSEQ multiplex PCR; TCRdb keeps only in-frame clonotypes and omits some of them. The table includes 100,000 to 150,000 clones, 93% detected once. The source was CD4+ or CD8+ T cells sorted from blood, collected in a trial of the OX40 agonist ivuxolimab. The receptor set was obtained from an adult with an advanced solid tumor such as melanoma, head and neck, liver or kidney cancer.

CDR3 region: CASSPRAGLTTDTQYF. The DNA for the CDR3 is TGTGCCAGCAGCCCAAGGGCGGGACTAACAACAGATACGCAGTATTTT. The chain joins TRBV7-9 to TRBJ2-3, with 7 bases identical to TRBD2. The ends lost 5 bases at V and 3 bases at J; junction bases unmatched: 11. The germline V gene encodes CDR1 SEHNR and CDR2 FQNEAQ (reference sequence). This CDR3 has 16 residues.

The sample holds one count of this clone. The V and J genes are TRBV4-3 and TRBJ2-6; 7 nucleotides align to TRBD2. Germline assignment: CDR1 LGHNA and CDR2 YSLEER. V lost 0 bases, J lost 0 bases, and 2 bases stayed unmatched. This CDR3 contains 17 residues. The CDR3 here is CASSQDPGGSGANVLTF. CDR3 coding DNA: TGCGCCAGCAGCCAAGATCCGGGGGGCTCTGGGGCCAACGTCCTGACTTTC.

The CDR3, as DNA: TGTGCCAGCAGCTTGGGGACAGGGGGCCAGACCGGGGAGCTGTTTTTT. Translated, it gives CASSLGTGGQTGELFF. The chain recombines TRBV5-4 with TRBJ2-2; 11 bases are shared with TRBD1. Trimming took 0 bases from V and 5 from J; bases not matched to a gene: 3. Germline loops: CDR1 SGHNT, CDR2 YYREEE (reference sequence). The CDR3 is 16 residues long.

The gene calls are TRBV29-1 and TRBJ2-7; unclear D gene. From germline, CDR1 is SQVTM and CDR2 ANQGSEA. This CDR3 contains 13 residues. The ends were cut back, 1 base at V and 6 bases at J, with 13 bases in the middle. The CDR3 DNA reads as TGCAGCGTTGAAGGTGTCTACTTCCCCGAGCAGTACTTC. Encoded protein: CSVEGVYFPEQYF.

The gene calls are TRBV19 and TRBJ1-4; unclear D gene. Per germline, CDR1 LNHDA and CDR2 SQIVND (reference sequence). The V gene lost 5 bases and the J gene lost 0 bases, with 7 bases spanning the gap. This CDR3 is built from 14 residues. CDR3 DNA: TGTGCCAGTAGTCGGGCAGCAACTAATGAAAAACTGTTTTTT. As protein: CASSRAATNEKLFF.

This rearrangement joins TRBV28 to TRBJ1-4; possible D gene TRBD1, 5 bases. The germline V gene has CDR1 MDHEN and CDR2 SYDVKM. With 3 bases removed from V and 0 bases from J, the gap between germline ends came to 8 bases. CDR3 length: 15 residues. In DNA, the CDR3 is TGTGCCAGCAGTTTTTCGGGGGCAACTAATGAAAAACTGTTTTTT. It specifies CASSFSGATNEKLFF.

The V gene is TRBV28, the J gene TRBJ1-2; a possible D gene is TRBD1 (6 bases). Trimming pared 5 bases from V and 4 bases from J, leaving 14 bases between. Germline V gene data show CDR1 as MDHEN and CDR2 as SYDVKM. The CDR3 covers 14 residues. In DNA form, the CDR3 reads TGTGCCAGCAGTCTGGACAGACCACCCTATGGCTACACCTTC. Its translation: CASSLDRPPYGYTF.

The chain combines TRBV6-1 with TRBJ1-5, with D possibly TRBD1 on 5 matching bases. CDR3 length: 17 residues. With 1 base removed from V and 2 bases from J, the gap between germline ends came to 15 bases. Per germline, CDR1 MNHNS and CDR2 SASEGT. The CDR3: CASSEGEGRIGNQPQHF. CDR3 sequence (DNA): TGTGCCAGCAGTGAAGGCGAGGGGAGGATTGGCAATCAGCCCCAGCATTTT.

This chain links TRBV10-3 with TRBJ2-2, with 7 bases that match TRBD2. The V and J ends lost 11 bases and 5 bases, in that order; junction bases with no gene match: 8. Germline CDR1 and CDR2: ENHRY and SYGVKD. CDR3 length: 13 amino acids. CDR3 region: CASAPGGTGELFF. In DNA, the CDR3 is TGTGCCTCAGCTCCGGGGGGAACCGGGGAGCTGTTTTTT.

This rearrangement joins TRBV5-6 to TRBJ2-3; D is unclear. The CDR3 length is 14 residues. V was clipped by 4 bases and J by 3 bases, with 12 bases between them. Germline CDR1 reads SGHDT; CDR2 reads YYEEEE. CDR3 DNA sequence: TGTGCCAGCAGCCTGAGTGGGTCGACAGATACGCAGTATTTT. The encoded protein is CASSLSGSTDTQYF.

The rearrangement joins TRBV12-5 to TRBJ2-1, with D maybe TRBD2 (5 bases). V lost 1 base to trimming and J lost 10 bases, with 8 bases between them. From germline, CDR1 is LGHNT and CDR2 FRNRAP. This CDR3 region has 12 residues. The CDR3 DNA reads TGTGCTAGTGGTTTGGGCGGACTCGAGCAGTTCTTC. This translates into CASGLGGLEQFF.

The rearrangement uses TRBV5-8 and TRBJ2-7; 8 bases are shared with TRBD2. The CDR3 has 17 amino acids. With V trimmed by 2 bases and J by 4 bases, 14 bases remained unmatched. CDR1 is SGHTS, CDR2 YDEGEE, per germline. The CDR3 spells CASSLYYSSGSSYEQYF. CDR3 DNA sequence: TGTGCCAGCAGCTTATATTACTCTAGCGGGTCTTCTTACGAGCAGTACTTC.

This chain uses TRBV28 with TRBJ1-4; D gene ambiguous. From germline, CDR1 is MDHEN and CDR2 SYDVKM. This CDR3 is built from 15 residues. Trimming took 5 bases from V and 5 from J, leaving 15 bases between them. The CDR3 nucleotides read TGTGCCAGCAGTCCATTTCGTCAGCCCAATGAAAAACTGTTTTTT. Residues: CASSPFRQPNEKLFF.

The V and J genes are TRBV5-1 and TRBJ2-7, with 9 bases matching TRBD1. V shed 4 bases, J shed 3 bases, and the junction held 14 bases outside the gene matches. This CDR3 is built from 17 residues. CDR1 SGHRS and CDR2 YFSETQ come from the germline V gene. Written as DNA, the CDR3 is TGCGCCAGCAGCCGGGGACAGGGTCTGCCTCTGCGCTACGAGCAGTACTTC. Translation gives CASSRGQGLPLRYEQYF.

This chain uses TRBV5-1 with TRBJ2-1; tentatively, D is TRBD1 (6 bases). Trimming removed 3 bases from V and 4 bases from J, with 8 bases in between. CDR3 length: 13 amino acids. Germline CDR1 is SGHRS and CDR2 is YFSETQ. As DNA, the CDR3 is TGCGCCAGCAGCTGGACAGAGTACAATGAGCAGTTCTTC. Its translation is CASSWTEYNEQFF.

The chain carries TRBV7-6 and TRBJ2-3; D gene ambiguous. The CDR3 length is 13 residues. Germline V gene sequence: CDR1 SGHVS, CDR2 FNYEAQ. V lost 2 bases and J lost 6, with 9 bases in between. For the CDR3, the DNA is TGTGCCAGCAGCTTACAGCAAGGGGATACGCAGTATTTT. Translating gives CASSLQQGDTQYF.

The chain carries TRBV29-1 and TRBJ2-1, with D maybe TRBD1 (6 bases). CDR1 is SQVTM, CDR2 ANQGSEA, per germline. This CDR3 is 14 amino acids long. V was pared by 6 bases and J by 0 bases, with 12 bases between. This CDR3 is CSVVGQLSYNEQFF. The CDR3 DNA follows: TGCAGCGTCGTTGGACAGCTCTCCTACAATGAGCAGTTCTTC.

The chain couples TRBV19 to TRBJ1-5; TRBD1 might be the D (5 bases). The CDR3 covers 15 residues. From germline, CDR1 is LNHDA and CDR2 SQIVND (reference sequence). The V end lost 5 bases, the J end lost 9 bases, and 20 bases lay between the germline ends. This CDR3 reads CASSHINRFLSPQHF. The DNA of the CDR3 is TGTGCCAGTAGTCATATCAACAGGTTCCTTTCGCCCCAGCATTTT.

The rearrangement joins TRBV4-3 to TRBJ1-1, with 7 bases identical to TRBD1. Germline V gives CDR1 LGHNA, CDR2 YSLEER. This CDR3 spans 17 amino acids. V trimming: 1 base; J trimming: 5 bases; junction bases outside the gene matches: 13. The chain's CDR3 is CASSQGWRGLVRTEAFF. DNA of the CDR3: TGCGCCAGCAGCCAAGGATGGAGGGGGCTTGTAAGGACTGAAGCTTTCTTT.

J is TRBJ2-7 and V is TRBV10-1, with 9 bases matching TRBD1. The V gene's germline CDR1 is WNHNN and CDR2 SYGVQD (reference sequence). CDR3 length equals 16 residues. J was trimmed by 2 bases and V by 2 bases; bases with no gene match: 7. DNA for the CDR3: TGCGCCAGCAGTGAGACTATGGGACAGGGAGCCTACGAGCAGTACTTC. This sequence encodes CASSETMGQGAYEQYF.

On this clone itself: Other nucleotide sequences from this sample produce the same CDR3. The chain recombines TRBV11-2 with TRBJ1-3, with D unresolved. V was clipped by 2 bases and J by 3 bases, with 2 bases between them. The CDR3 runs 12 residues. Germline V CDR1 and CDR2: SGHAT, FQNNGV. This CDR3 is CASSLSGNTIYF. CDR3 sequence (DNA): TGTGCCAGCAGCTTAAGTGGAAACACCATATATTTT.

This chain links TRBV14 with TRBJ2-7; 7 bases align to TRBD1. Germline values: CDR1 SGHDN, CDR2 FVKESK. Trimming cost V 2 bases and J 1 base; bases outside gene matches: 8. The CDR3 runs 16 residues. This chain's CDR3 is CASSQPGTAGSYEQYF. Here the CDR3 DNA reads TGTGCCAGCAGCCAACCCGGGACAGCCGGTTCCTACGAGCAGTACTTC.

The chain joins TRBV30 to TRBJ1-4; D not certain. Germline loops: CDR1 GTSNPN, CDR2 SVGIG (reference sequence). The CDR3 spans 11 residues. Trimming took 1 base from V and 13 from J, leaving 10 bases between them. CDR3 residues: CAWSGTRRLFF. CDR3 bases: TGTGCCTGGAGTGGCACCCGACGACTGTTTTTT.

This clone was observed a single time. This sequence joins TRBV5-8 and TRBJ1-4; TRBD1 is a possible D gene (5 bases). Germline V gene sequence: CDR1 SGHTS, CDR2 YDEGEE. Trimming cost V 5 bases and J 8 bases, with 22 bases left between them. This CDR3 is 16 amino acids long. DNA for the CDR3: TGTGCCAGCAGTTTTCCCCGGGGGGTGGCGATGGAAAAACTGTTTTTT. Protein product: CASSFPRGVAMEKLFF.

The chain joins TRBV6-1 to TRBJ2-5; tentatively, D is TRBD2 (6 bases). Germline V gives CDR1 MNHNS, CDR2 SASEGT. Trimming removed 1 base from V and 5 bases from J, with 11 bases in between. This CDR3 comprises 14 residues. CDR3 sequence (DNA): TGTGCCAGCAGTGAAGGCGGAGGGCGGGAGACCCAGTACTTC. Amino acid sequence: CASSEGGGRETQYF.

J is TRBJ1-3 and V is TRBV18; TRBD1 is a possible D gene (6 bases). Trimming took off 3 bases at V and 4 bases at J, with 19 bases between the two ends. Germline CDR1 and CDR2: KGHSH and LQKENI. The CDR3 extends over 17 amino acids. CDR3 DNA: TGTGCCAGCTCACCGGTCACCCCTCAGGGGAGAGGAAACACCATATATTTT. It encodes CASSPVTPQGRGNTIYF.

The chain uses TRBV7-2 and TRBJ2-5; either TRBD1 or TRBD2 may fit D (6 bases each). Between the trimmed V and J ends, which lost 2 bases and 4 bases, there was a span of 17 bases. CDR3 length equals 16 residues. Germline-derived CDR1 and CDR2 are SGHTA and FQGNSA. CDR3: CASSLLGGRPGETQYF. The CDR3 DNA reads TGTGCCAGCAGCTTACTGGGGGGCCGGCCAGGAGAGACCCAGTACTTC.

The chain is built from TRBV7-3 and TRBJ2-1, with 10 bases identical to TRBD2. Germline V gene data show CDR1 as SGHTA and CDR2 as FQGTGA. V lost 5 bases to trimming and J lost 0 bases; unmatched junction nucleotides: 10. CDR3 size: 18 residues. In DNA form, the CDR3 reads TGTGCCAGCAGCCGACCGGGACTAGCGCCGAGCTCCTACAATGAGCAGTTCTTC. This translates into CASSRPGLAPSSYNEQFF.

This sequence joins TRBV10-2 and TRBJ2-3; 10 bases are shared with TRBD2. The V gene's germline CDR1 is WSHSY and CDR2 SAAADI. The CDR3 loop spans 15 amino acids. Unmatched junction bases numbered 1, after V lost 0 bases and J lost 4 bases. The CDR3 nucleotides are TGCGCCAGCAGTGAGTCCAGCGGGGGGGCAGATACGCAGTATTTT. It specifies CASSESSGGADTQYF.

The chain combines TRBV6-5 with TRBJ1-1; a weak D match, TRBD1 (6 bases). This CDR3 is built from 14 residues. The germline gives CDR1 MNHEY, CDR2 SVGAGI. Trimming left V 4 bases short and J 6 bases short, with 15 bases between. The DNA for the CDR3 is TGTGCCAGCAGTTCCCCTAGGGGGGCGCCTGAAGCTTTCTTT. Translating gives CASSSPRGAPEAFF.

The chain links TRBV5-4 to TRBJ1-2, with 8 nucleotides matching TRBD1. There are 13 residues in the CDR3. Germline trimming cut 2 bases from V and 3 bases from J; bases unmatched to any gene: 0. From germline, CDR1 is SGHNT and CDR2 YYREEE (reference sequence). CDR3 bases: TGTGCCAGCAGCTTACAGGGGGACTATGGCTACACCTTC. Translating gives CASSLQGDYGYTF.

This clone was counted once. This chain connects TRBV27 to TRBJ2-3, with 8 positions matching TRBD2. The germline CDR1 and CDR2 sequences are MNHEY and SMNVEV (reference sequence). The CDR3 length is 14 residues. V lost 4 bases, J lost 2 bases, and 2 bases stayed unmatched. The CDR3 protein is CASSSSGHTDTQYF. CDR3 DNA sequence: TGTGCCAGCAGTTCTAGCGGGCACACAGATACGCAGTATTTT.